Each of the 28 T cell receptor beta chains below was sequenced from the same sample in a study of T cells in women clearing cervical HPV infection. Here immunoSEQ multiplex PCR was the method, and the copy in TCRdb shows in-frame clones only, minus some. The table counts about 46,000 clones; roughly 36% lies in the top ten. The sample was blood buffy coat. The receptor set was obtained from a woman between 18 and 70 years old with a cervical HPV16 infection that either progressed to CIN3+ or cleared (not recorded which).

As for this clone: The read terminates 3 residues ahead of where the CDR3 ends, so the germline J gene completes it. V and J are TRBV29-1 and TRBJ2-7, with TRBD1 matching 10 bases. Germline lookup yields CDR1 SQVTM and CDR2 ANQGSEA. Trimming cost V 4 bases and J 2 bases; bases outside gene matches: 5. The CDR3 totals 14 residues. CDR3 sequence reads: CSVGWGQGTYEQYF. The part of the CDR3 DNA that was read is TGCAGCGTTGGTTGGGGACAGGGGACCTACGAG.

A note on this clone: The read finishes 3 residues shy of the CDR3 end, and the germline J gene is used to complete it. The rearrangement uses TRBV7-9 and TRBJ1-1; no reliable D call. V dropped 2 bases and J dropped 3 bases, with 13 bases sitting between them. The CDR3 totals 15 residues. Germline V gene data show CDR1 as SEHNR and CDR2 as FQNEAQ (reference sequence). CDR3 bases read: TGTGCCAGCAGCTTATATGGCGATAGGGACACTGAA. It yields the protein CASSLYGDRDTE. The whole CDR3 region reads CASSLYGDRDTEAFF. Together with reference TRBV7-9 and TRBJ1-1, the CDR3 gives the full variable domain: DTGVSQNPRHKITKRGQNVTFRCDPISEHNRLYWYRQTLGQGPEFLTYFQNEAQLEKSRLLSDRFSAERPKGSFSTLEIQRTEQGDSAMYLCASSLYGDRDTEAFFGQGTRLTVV.

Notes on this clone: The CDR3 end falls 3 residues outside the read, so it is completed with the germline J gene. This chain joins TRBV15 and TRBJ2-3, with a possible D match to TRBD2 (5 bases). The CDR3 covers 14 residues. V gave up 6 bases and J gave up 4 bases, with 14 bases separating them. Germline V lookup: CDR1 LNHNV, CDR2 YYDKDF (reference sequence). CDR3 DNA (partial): TGTGCCACCAGTATGACCCCCGGGGCAGATACG. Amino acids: CATSMTPGADT. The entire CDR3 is CATSMTPGADTQYF.

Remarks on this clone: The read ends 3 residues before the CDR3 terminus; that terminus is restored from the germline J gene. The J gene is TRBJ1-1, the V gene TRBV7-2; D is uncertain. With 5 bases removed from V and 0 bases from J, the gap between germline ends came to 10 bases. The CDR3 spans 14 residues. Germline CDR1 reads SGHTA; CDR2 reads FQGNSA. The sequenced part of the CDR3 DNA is TGTGCCAGCAGCGTGGAGGGTTTGAACACTGAA. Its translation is CASSVEGLNTE. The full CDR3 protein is CASSVEGLNTEAFF.

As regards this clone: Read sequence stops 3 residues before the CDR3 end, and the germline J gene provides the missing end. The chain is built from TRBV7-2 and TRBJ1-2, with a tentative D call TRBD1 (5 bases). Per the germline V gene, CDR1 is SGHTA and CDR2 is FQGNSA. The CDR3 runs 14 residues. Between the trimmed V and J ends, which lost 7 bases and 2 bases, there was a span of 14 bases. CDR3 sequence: CASNDSPPNYGYTF. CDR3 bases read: TGTGCCAGCAACGACAGCCCTCCGAACTATGGC.

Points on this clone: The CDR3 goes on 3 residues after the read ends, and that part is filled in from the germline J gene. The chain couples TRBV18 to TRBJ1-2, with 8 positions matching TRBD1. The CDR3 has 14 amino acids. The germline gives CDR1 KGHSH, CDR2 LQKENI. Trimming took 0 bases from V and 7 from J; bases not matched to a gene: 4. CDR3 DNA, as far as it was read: TGTGCCAGCTCACCACCCGACAGGGGCCGTGGC. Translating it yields CASSPPDRGRG. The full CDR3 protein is CASSPPDRGRGYTF.

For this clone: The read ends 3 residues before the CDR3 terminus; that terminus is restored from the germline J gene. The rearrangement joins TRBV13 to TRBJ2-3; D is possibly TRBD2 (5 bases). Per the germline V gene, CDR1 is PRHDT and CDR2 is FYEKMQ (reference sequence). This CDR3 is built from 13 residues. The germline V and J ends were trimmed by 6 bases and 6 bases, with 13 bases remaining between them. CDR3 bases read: TGTGCCAGCAGTTCAGCGGATGGGGATACG. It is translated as CASSSADGDT. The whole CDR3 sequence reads CASSSADGDTQYF.

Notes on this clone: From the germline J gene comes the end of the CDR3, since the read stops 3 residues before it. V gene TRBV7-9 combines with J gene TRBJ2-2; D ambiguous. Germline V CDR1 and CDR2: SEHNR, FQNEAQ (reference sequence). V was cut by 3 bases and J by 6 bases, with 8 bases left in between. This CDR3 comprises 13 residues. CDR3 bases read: TGTGCCAGCAGCTTGGGCACCCCCGGGGAG. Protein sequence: CASSLGTPGE. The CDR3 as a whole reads CASSLGTPGELFF.

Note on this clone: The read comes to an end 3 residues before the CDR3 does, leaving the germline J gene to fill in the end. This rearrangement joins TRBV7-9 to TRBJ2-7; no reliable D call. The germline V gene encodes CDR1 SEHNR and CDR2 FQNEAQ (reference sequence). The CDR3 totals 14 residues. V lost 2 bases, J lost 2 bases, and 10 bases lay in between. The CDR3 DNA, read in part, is TGTGCCAGCAGCTTACCCACAGTTACCTACGAG. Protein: CASSLPTVTYE. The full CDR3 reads CASSLPTVTYEQYF.

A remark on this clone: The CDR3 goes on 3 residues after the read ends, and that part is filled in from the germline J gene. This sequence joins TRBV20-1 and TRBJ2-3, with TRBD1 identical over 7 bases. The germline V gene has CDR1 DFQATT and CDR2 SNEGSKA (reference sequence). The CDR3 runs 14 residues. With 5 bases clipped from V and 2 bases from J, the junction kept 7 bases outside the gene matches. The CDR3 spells CSADKTGYTDTQYF. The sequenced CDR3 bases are TGCAGTGCTGATAAGACAGGGTACACAGATACG.

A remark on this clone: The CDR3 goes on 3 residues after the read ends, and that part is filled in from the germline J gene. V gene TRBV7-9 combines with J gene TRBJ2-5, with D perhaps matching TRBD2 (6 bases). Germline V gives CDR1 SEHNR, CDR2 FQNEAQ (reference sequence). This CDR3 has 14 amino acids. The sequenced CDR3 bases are TGTGCCAGCAGCTTAGGACTAGGAACAGATACC. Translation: CASSLGLGTDT. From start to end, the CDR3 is CASSLGLGTDTQYF. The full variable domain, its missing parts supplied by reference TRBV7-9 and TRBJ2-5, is DTGVSQNPRHKITKRGQNVTFRCDPISEHNRLYWYRQTLGQGPEFLTYFQNEAQLEKSRLLSDRFSAERPKGSFSTLEIQRTEQGDSAMYLCASSLGLGTDTQYFGPGTRLLVL.

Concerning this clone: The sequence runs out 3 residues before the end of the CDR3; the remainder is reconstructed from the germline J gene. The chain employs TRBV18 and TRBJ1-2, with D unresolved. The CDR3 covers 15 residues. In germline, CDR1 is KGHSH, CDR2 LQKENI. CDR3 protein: CASSPGADSWNDYTF. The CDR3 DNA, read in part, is TGTGCCAGCTCACCAGGCGCGGACTCGTGGAATGAC.

The part of the CDR3 DNA that was read is TGTGCCAGTAGTCCACGTGGTTCAGTATACAATGAG. This translates into CASSPRGSVYNE. The entire CDR3 is CASSPRGSVYNEQFF. The chain joins TRBV19 to TRBJ2-1, with D hard to call. The read terminates 3 residues before the CDR3 end, so the remaining end is supplied by the germline J gene. CDR1 is LNHDA, CDR2 SQIVND, per germline (reference sequence). Trimming removed 5 bases from V and 4 bases from J, with 15 bases in between. The length of the CDR3 is 15 residues.

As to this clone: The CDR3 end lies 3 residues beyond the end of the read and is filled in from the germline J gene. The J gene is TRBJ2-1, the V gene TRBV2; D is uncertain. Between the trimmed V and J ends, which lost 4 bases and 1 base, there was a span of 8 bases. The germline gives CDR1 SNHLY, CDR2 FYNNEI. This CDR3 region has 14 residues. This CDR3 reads CASSVTLSYNEQFF. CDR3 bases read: TGTGCCAGCAGTGTTACATTATCCTACAATGAG.

The sequenced part of the CDR3 DNA is TGTGCCAGTAGTATAGTAGTTTTTAGGACAGTTGAA. Amino acids: CASSIVVFRTVE. The CDR3 reads in full as CASSIVVFRTVEAFF. The chain couples TRBV19 to TRBJ1-1; D might be TRBD1 (6 bases). With the read ending 3 residues before the CDR3 end, the germline J gene is used to fill in that end. CDR3 length equals 15 residues. Germline values: CDR1 LNHDA, CDR2 SQIVND (reference sequence). The V gene lost 1 base and the J gene lost 7 bases, with 16 bases spanning the gap.

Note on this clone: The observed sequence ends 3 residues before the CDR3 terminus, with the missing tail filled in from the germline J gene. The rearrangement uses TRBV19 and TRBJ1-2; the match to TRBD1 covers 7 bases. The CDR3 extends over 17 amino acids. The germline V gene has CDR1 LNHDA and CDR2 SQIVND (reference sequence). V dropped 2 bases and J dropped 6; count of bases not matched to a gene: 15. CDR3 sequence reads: CASSIPVLLTGVDGYTF. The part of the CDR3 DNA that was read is TGTGCCAGTAGTATACCCGTATTATTAACAGGGGTAGATGGC. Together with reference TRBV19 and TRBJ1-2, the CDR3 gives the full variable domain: DGGITQSPKYLFRKEGQNVTLSCEQNLNHDAMYWYRQDPGQGLRLIYYSQIVNDFQKGDIAEGYSVSREKKESFPLTVTSAQKNPTAFYLCASSIPVLLTGVDGYTFGSGTRLTVV.

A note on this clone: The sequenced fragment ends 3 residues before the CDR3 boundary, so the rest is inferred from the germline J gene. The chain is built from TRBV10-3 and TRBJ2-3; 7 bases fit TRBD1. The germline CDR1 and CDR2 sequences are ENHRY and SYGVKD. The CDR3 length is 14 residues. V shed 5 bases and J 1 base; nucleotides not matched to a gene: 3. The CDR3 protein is CAISSTGGTDTQYF. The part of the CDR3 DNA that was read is TGTGCCATCAGTTCCACAGGGGGCACAGATACG.

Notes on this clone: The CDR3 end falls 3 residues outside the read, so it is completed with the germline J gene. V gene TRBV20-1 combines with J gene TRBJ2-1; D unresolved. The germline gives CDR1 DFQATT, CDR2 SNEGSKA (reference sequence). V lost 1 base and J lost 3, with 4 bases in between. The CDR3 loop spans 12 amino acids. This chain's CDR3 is CSARGDYNEQFF. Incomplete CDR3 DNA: TGCAGTGCTAGAGGCGACTACAATGAG.

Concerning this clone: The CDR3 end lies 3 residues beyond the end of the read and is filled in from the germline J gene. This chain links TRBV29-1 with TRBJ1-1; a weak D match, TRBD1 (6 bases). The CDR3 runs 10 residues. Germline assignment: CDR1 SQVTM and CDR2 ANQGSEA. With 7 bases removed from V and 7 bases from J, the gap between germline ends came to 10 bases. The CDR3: CSGATGEAFF. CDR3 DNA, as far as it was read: TGCAGCGGTGCGACAGGTGAA.

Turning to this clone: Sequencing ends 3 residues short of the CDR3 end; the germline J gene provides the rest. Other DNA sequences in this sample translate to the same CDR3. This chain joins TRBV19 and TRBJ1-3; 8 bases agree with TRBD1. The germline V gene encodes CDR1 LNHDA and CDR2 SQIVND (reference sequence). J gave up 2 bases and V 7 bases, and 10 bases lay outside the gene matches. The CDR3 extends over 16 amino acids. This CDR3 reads CASTIRTGFTGNTIYF. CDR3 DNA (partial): TGTGCCAGTACCATAAGGACAGGGTTTACTGGAAACACC.

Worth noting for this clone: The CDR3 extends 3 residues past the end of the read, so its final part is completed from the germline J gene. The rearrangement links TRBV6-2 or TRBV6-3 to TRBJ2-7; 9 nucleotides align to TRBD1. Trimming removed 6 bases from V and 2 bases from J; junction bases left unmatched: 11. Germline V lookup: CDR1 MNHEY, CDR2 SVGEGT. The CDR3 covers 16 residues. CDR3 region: CASRVGTGSPTYEQYF. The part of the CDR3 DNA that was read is TGTGCCAGCAGAGTGGGGACAGGGTCCCCTACCTACGAG.

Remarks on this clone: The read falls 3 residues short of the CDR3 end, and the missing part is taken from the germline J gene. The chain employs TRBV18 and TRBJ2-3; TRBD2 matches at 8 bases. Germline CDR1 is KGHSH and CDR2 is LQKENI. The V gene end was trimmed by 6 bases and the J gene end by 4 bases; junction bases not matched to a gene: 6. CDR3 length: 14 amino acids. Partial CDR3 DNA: TGTGCCAGCTCTCCCGGGGGGGGCCCAGATACG. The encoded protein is CASSPGGGPDT. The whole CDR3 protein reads CASSPGGGPDTQYF.

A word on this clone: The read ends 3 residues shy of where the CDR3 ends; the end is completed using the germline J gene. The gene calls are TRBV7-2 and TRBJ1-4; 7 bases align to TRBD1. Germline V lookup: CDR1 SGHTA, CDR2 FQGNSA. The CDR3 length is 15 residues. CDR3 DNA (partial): TGTGCCAGCAGGCAACCCGGGACAGTTCATTCACCA. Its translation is CASRQPGTVHSP. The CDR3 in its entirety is CASRQPGTVHSPLFF.

CDR3 in amino acids: CASTQNQGADGELFF. CDR3 bases read: TGTGCCAGCACCCAGAACCAGGGGGCGGACGGGGAG. The V and J genes are TRBV7-6 and TRBJ2-2, with 8 bases lining up with TRBD1. The read falls 3 residues short of the CDR3 end, and the missing part is taken from the germline J gene. The germline CDR1 and CDR2 sequences are SGHVS and FNYEAQ. The CDR3 totals 15 residues. The V and J ends lost 7 bases and 7 bases, in that order; junction bases with no gene match: 11.

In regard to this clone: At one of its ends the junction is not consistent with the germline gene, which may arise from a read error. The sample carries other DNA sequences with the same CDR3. CDR3 bases read: TGTGCCAGCAGCCCGCGGACAGGGGCTGGAAACACA. The encoded protein is CASSPRTGAGNT. The full CDR3 protein reads CASSPRTGAGNTIYF. The chain is built from TRBV5-6 and TRBJ1-3; 9 nucleotides line up with TRBD1. The read terminates 3 residues before the CDR3 end, so the remaining end is supplied by the germline J gene. Looked up from germline, CDR1 is SGHDT and CDR2 is YYEEEE. The CDR3 is 15 amino acids.

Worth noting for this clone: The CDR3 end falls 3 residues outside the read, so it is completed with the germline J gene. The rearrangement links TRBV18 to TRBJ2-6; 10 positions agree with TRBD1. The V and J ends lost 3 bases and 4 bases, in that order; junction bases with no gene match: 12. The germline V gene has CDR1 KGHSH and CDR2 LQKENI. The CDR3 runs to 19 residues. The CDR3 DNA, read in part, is TGTGCCAGCTCACCCGGACCGGGACAGGGGACTGGGGGGGCCAACGTC. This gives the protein CASSPGPGQGTGGANV. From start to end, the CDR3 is CASSPGPGQGTGGANVLTF. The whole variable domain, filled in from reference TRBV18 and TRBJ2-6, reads NAGVMQNPRHLVRRRGQEARLRCSPMKGHSHVYWYRQLPEEGLKFMVYLQKENIIDESGMPKERFSAEFPKEGPSILRIQQVVRGDSAAYFCASSPGPGQGTGGANVLTFGAGSRLTVL.

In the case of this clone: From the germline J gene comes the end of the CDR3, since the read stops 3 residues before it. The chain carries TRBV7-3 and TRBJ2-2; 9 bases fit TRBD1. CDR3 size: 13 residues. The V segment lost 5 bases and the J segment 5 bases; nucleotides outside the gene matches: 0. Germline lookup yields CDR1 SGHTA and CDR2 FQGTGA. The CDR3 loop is CASSGQGTGELFF. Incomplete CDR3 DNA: TGTGCCAGCAGCGGACAGGGGACCGGGGAG. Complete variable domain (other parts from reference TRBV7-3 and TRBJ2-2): GAGVSQTPSNKVTEKGKYVELRCDPISGHTALYWYRQSLGQGPEFLIYFQGTGAADDSGLPNDRFFAVRPEGSVSTLKIQRTERGDSAVYLCASSGQGTGELFFGEGSRLTVL.

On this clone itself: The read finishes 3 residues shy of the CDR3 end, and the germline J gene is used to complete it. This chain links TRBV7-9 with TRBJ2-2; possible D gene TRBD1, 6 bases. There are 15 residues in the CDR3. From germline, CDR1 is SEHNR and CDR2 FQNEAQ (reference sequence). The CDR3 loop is CASSYGQTTNEKLFF. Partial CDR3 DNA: TGTGCCAGCAGTTACGGACAGACAACTAATGAAAAG.